The T cell receptor (beta chain) under discussion was sequenced for a study of blood T cell repertoires in COVID-19. As for the study in general: COVID-19 samples collected from the United States, Italy and Spain covered acute and convalescent phases.

Using immunoSEQ multiplex PCR, the repertoire was profiled, and TCRdb retains in-frame clones only, with some absent. The sample holds approximately 240,000 clones; nearly 85% are singletons and the top ten take roughly 1.2%. Looked up from germline, CDR1 is ENHRY and CDR2 is SYGVKD. V gave up 2 bases and J gave up 12 bases, with 13 bases separating them. The CDR3 loop spans 12 amino acids. What was sequenced was peripheral blood. The genes are TRBV10-3 and TRBJ1-1; D is possibly TRBD1 (6 bases). This clonotype was sampled from a woman aged 25 to 39 with COVID-19, enrolled during active disease. CDR3 residues: CAISESGGATFF. DNA of the CDR3: TGTGCCATCAGTGAGAGTGGGGGGGCAACTTTCTTT.